The 8 T cell receptor beta chains presented below share a single source sample, sequenced in a study of blood T cell repertoires in COVID-19. Using immunoSEQ multiplex PCR, the repertoire was profiled, and TCRdb retains in-frame clones only, with some absent. The table records roughly 150,000 clones, around 84% of them present only once. Sequenced sample: peripheral blood. The receptors shown here come from a human donor in a cohort sampled during active COVID-19.

This clone has only a few counts. CDR3 bases: TGTGCCAGCAGTTACGGCTACGAGCAGTACTTC. Protein product: CASSYGYEQYF. This chain joins TRBV27 and TRBJ2-7; D call uncertain. The CDR3 loop spans 11 amino acids. Looked up from germline, CDR1 is MNHEY and CDR2 is SMNVEV (reference sequence). Deletions cut 4 bases from V and 3 bases from J, with 4 bases between.

The rearrangement links TRBV5-1 to TRBJ2-7; D ambiguous. V lost 4 bases and J 4 bases, leaving 18 bases between the germline ends. This CDR3 is built from 15 residues. In germline, CDR1 is SGHRS, CDR2 YFSETQ. The CDR3 DNA reads TGCGCCAGCAGCGTGAGACAACCCAATCTTTACGAGCAGTACTTC. Amino acids: CASSVRQPNLYEQYF.

The genes are TRBV11-2 and TRBJ2-1; TRBD2 matches 8 bases. Germline V lookup: CDR1 SGHAT, CDR2 FQNNGV. V gave up 5 bases and J gave up 10 bases; unmatched junction bases: 13. CDR3 size: 15 residues. CDR3 sequence: CASSQRTGTREEQFF. DNA of the CDR3: TGTGCCAGCAGCCAAAGGACCGGGACTAGGGAAGAGCAGTTCTTC. The entire variable domain, with the rest obtained from reference TRBV11-2 and TRBJ2-1, is as follows: EAGVAQSPRYKIIEKRQSVAFWCNPISGHATLYWYQQILGQGPKLLIQFQNNGVVDDSQLPKDRFSAERLKGVDSTLKIQPAKLEDSAVYLCASSQRTGTREEQFFGPGTRLTVL.

The chain couples TRBV4-1 to TRBJ2-5, with TRBD1 matching over 7 bases. This CDR3 has 14 residues. V was clipped by 4 bases and J by 3 bases; unmatched bases: 5. The V gene's germline CDR1 is MGHRA and CDR2 YSYEKL. CDR3 DNA: TGCGCCAGCAGCCGCGCCACAGGGGAAGAGACCCAGTACTTC. Translation: CASSRATGEETQYF.

The chain carries TRBV6-5 and TRBJ2-7, with a possible D match to TRBD2 (7 bases). V lost 5 bases and J 7 bases, leaving 21 bases between the germline ends. The CDR3 is 15 residues long. In germline, CDR1 is MNHEY, CDR2 SVGAGI. This chain's CDR3 is CASSPSPGGRGEQYF. The CDR3 nucleotides read TGTGCCAGCAGTCCCTCTCCGGGGGGCCGGGGTGAGCAGTACTTC.

V gene TRBV25-1 combines with J gene TRBJ2-3; 10 nucleotides align to TRBD2. With V trimmed by 6 bases and J by 2 bases, 8 bases remained unmatched. Germline lookup yields CDR1 MGHDK and CDR2 SYGVNS. The CDR3 runs to 16 residues. The CDR3 is CASSQLAGSSTDTQYF. As DNA, the CDR3 is TGTGCCAGCAGCCAACTAGCGGGGTCATCCACAGATACGCAGTATTTT.

The chain uses TRBV28 and TRBJ1-5; D is possibly TRBD1 (5 bases). V was trimmed by 5 bases and J by 1 base, leaving 12 bases between them. The CDR3 loop spans 15 amino acids. The germline V gene encodes CDR1 MDHEN and CDR2 SYDVKM. CDR3 sequence: CASSGGGDSNQPQHF. The CDR3 DNA follows: TGTGCCAGCAGTGGGGGGGGTGACAGCAATCAGCCCCAGCATTTT.

The rearrangement links TRBV24-1 to TRBJ1-4; 8 bases match TRBD1. CDR1 is KGHDR, CDR2 SFDVKD, per germline. V lost 8 bases to trimming and J lost 7 bases; unmatched junction nucleotides: 8. This CDR3 has 14 residues. CDR3: CATNYRGNSEKLFF. The CDR3 nucleotides are TGTGCCACCAACTACAGGGGGAATAGTGAAAAACTGTTTTTT.